The 15 T cell receptor beta chains below were found in one sample sequenced in a study of PD-L1 blockade in urothelial cancer. TCRdb keeps only in-frame clones here, not all; method: immunoSEQ multiplex PCR. The repertoire holds roughly 95,000 clones, with about nine tenths as singletons. Time point meaning: pretreatment peripheral blood. Sequencing was performed on PBMCs, taken around atezolizumab (anti-PD-L1) treatment. The receptors shown here come from a man aged 60 to 69 with urothelial cancer.

This chain links TRBV25-1 with TRBJ2-5; TRBD1 matches at 7 bases. The V segment lost 6 bases and the J segment 5 bases; nucleotides outside the gene matches: 9. Germline V gene lookup returns CDR1 MGHDK and CDR2 SYGVNS. The CDR3 covers 14 residues. The CDR3 sequence is CASRDRNVEETQYF. The CDR3 DNA reads TGTGCCAGCAGGGACAGGAACGTGGAGGAGACCCAGTACTTC. Filled out from reference TRBV25-1 and TRBJ2-5, the complete variable domain reads EADIYQTPRYLVIGTGKKITLECSQTMGHDKMYWYQQDPGMELHLIHYSYGVNSTEKGDLSSESTVSRIRTEHFPLTLESARPSHTSQYLCASRDRNVEETQYFGPGTRLLVL.

This clone was seen a single time. J is TRBJ2-3 and V is TRBV2; 10 nucleotides agree with TRBD2. In germline, CDR1 is SNHLY, CDR2 FYNNEI. Trimming removed 6 bases from V and 5 bases from J; junction bases left unmatched: 8. This CDR3 region has 15 residues. CDR3 DNA sequence: TGTGCCAGCAGAACTAGCGGGGAGTGGGGAGATACGCAGTATTTT. This sequence encodes CASRTSGEWGDTQYF.

V usage is TRBV11-3 and J usage is TRBJ1-1; D ambiguous. Germline CDR1 reads SGHNT; CDR2 reads YENEEA. The CDR3 sequence is 18 residues long. Trimming shortened V by 1 base and J by 4 bases, and 22 bases separated the two germline ends. DNA of the CDR3: TGTGCCAGCAGCTTAGTACCTTCGCTAGGCACCGGCGGCACTGAAGCTTTCTTT. This sequence encodes CASSLVPSLGTGGTEAFF. The entire variable domain, with the rest obtained from reference TRBV11-3 and TRBJ1-1, is as follows: EAGVVQSPRYKIIEKKQPVAFWCNPISGHNTLYWYLQNLGQGPELLIRYENEEAVDDSQLPKDRFSAERLKGVDSTLKIQPAELGDSAVYLCASSLVPSLGTGGTEAFFGQGTRLTVV.

The V gene is TRBV7-9, the J gene TRBJ1-3, with D possibly matching TRBD1 (6 bases). CDR3 length: 15 amino acids. V shed 5 bases and J shed 4 bases, with 15 bases lying between them. Germline-derived CDR1 and CDR2 are SEHNR and FQNEAQ (reference sequence). The CDR3 region is CASSPRGTEGNTIYF. The CDR3 bases are TGTGCCAGCAGCCCTAGGGGGACCGAAGGAAACACCATATATTTT.

The V call is TRBV4-2, the J call TRBJ1-1; weak D call: TRBD1 (5 bases). V lost 0 bases and J 3 bases, leaving 14 bases between the germline ends. Germline V gene lookup returns CDR1 LGHNA and CDR2 YNFKEQ. CDR3 length: 16 residues. This CDR3 is CASSQEATGEDTEAFF. The CDR3 DNA sequence: TGTGCCAGCAGCCAAGAAGCTACAGGAGAAGACACTGAAGCTTTCTTT.

The chain employs TRBV19 and TRBJ2-2, with TRBD1 matching 7 bases. Germline CDR1 reads LNHDA; CDR2 reads SQIVND (reference sequence). The CDR3 has 15 amino acids. V shed 5 bases and J 6 bases; nucleotides not matched to a gene: 9. The CDR3, as DNA: TGTGCCAGTAGTTCAGCCGGGACAGCCCCCGGGGAGCTGTTTTTT. Protein sequence: CASSSAGTAPGELFF.

On this clone: Distinct nucleotide sequences in the sample also encode this CDR3. This chain joins TRBV5-1 and TRBJ2-2; D is ambiguous. CDR3 size: 14 residues. The V and J ends lost 0 bases and 2 bases respectively, with 5 bases between them. Germline CDR1 reads SGHRS; CDR2 reads YFSETQ. CDR3 sequence: CASSLGGNTGELFF. CDR3 sequence (DNA): TGCGCCAGCAGCTTGGGCGGAAACACCGGGGAGCTGTTTTTT.

The rearrangement links TRBV10-3 to TRBJ2-2; possible D gene TRBD2, 6 bases. The CDR3 consists of 17 residues. Trimming pared 0 bases from V and 0 bases from J, leaving 11 bases between. The V gene's germline CDR1 is ENHRY and CDR2 SYGVKD. The CDR3 sequence: CAISESISGANTGELFF. CDR3 nucleotides: TGTGCCATCAGTGAGTCAATTAGCGGAGCGAACACCGGGGAGCTGTTTTTT.

The chain links TRBV28 to TRBJ2-7; D possibly corresponds to TRBD1 (5 bases). Germline loops: CDR1 MDHEN, CDR2 SYDVKM. The length of the CDR3 is 14 residues. The germline V and J ends were trimmed by 6 bases and 2 bases, with 14 bases remaining between them. CDR3 coding DNA: TGTGCCAGCAGACCTTCAGGGCTAACCTACGAGCAGTACTTC. As protein: CASRPSGLTYEQYF.

This clone was recorded a few times. The chain recombines TRBV6-5 with TRBJ2-7; D perhaps matches TRBD1 (7 bases). CDR3 length: 12 residues. Germline-derived CDR1 and CDR2 are MNHEY and SVGAGI. Trimming left V 7 bases short and J 3 bases short, with 10 bases between. The CDR3 region has the DNA TGTGCCAGCACGGGGGACAGCTACGAGCAGTACTTC. This codes for CASTGDSYEQYF.

CDR3 loop: CASMRRPANYGYTF. As DNA, the CDR3 is TGTGCCAGCATGCGGAGGCCCGCAAACTATGGCTACACCTTC. The chain joins TRBV28 to TRBJ1-2; D not resolved. Trimming took 7 bases from V and 2 from J, leaving 14 bases between them. The CDR3 length is 14 residues. Germline lookup yields CDR1 MDHEN and CDR2 SYDVKM.

The sample holds one count of this clone. V gene TRBV6-6 combines with J gene TRBJ1-2; D gene ambiguous. Trimming left V 5 bases short and J 9 bases short, with 10 bases between. From germline, CDR1 is MNHNY and CDR2 SVGAGI (reference sequence). The CDR3 is 11 residues long. The CDR3 protein is CASSISMSYTF. CDR3 DNA sequence: TGTGCCAGCAGTATAAGCATGAGCTACACCTTC.

The V gene is TRBV30, the J gene TRBJ2-5; D is perhaps TRBD2 (5 bases). Looked up from germline, CDR1 is GTSNPN and CDR2 is SVGIG (reference sequence). Trimming shortened V by 7 bases and J by 5 bases, and 14 bases separated the two germline ends. The CDR3 sequence is 12 residues long. CDR3 protein: CASYLGGETQYF. The CDR3 DNA follows: TGTGCCTCCTACCTCGGCGGGGAGACCCAGTACTTC.

The chain uses TRBV5-1 and TRBJ2-7; TRBD1 agrees at 11 bases. Unmatched junction bases numbered 4, after V lost 1 base and J lost 7 bases. CDR1 is SGHRS and CDR2 is YFSETQ in the germline V gene. CDR3 length equals 14 residues. CDR3 protein: CASSLRTGGKEQYF. CDR3 bases: TGCGCCAGCAGCTTGCGGACAGGGGGCAAAGAGCAGTACTTC.

This clone was recorded only once. This chain links TRBV13 with TRBJ2-1; D not resolved. The germline CDR1 and CDR2 sequences are PRHDT and FYEKMQ (reference sequence). V was shortened by 3 bases and J by 7 bases, with 13 bases between the two germline ends. The CDR3 sequence is 14 residues long. The CDR3 spells CASSLHQAMNEQFF. CDR3 bases: TGTGCCAGCAGCTTGCATCAAGCGATGAATGAGCAGTTCTTC.